The following is a T cell receptor (beta chain) sequence with its context. These data originate in a study of T cells in tumors and immune-related adverse events. Libraries were prepared by immunoSEQ multiplex PCR; TCRdb keeps only in-frame clonotypes and omits some of them. Of roughly 23,000 clones detected, about 89% appear once; the ten largest clones hold more than 1.1%. The germline V and J ends were trimmed by 1 base and 3 bases, with 7 bases remaining between them. The CDR3 consists of 13 residues. Germline V gene lookup returns CDR1 MGHRA and CDR2 YSYEKL. This clonotype was sampled from a female donor with metastatic renal cell carcinoma. The J gene is TRBJ2-7, the V gene TRBV4-1; D unclear. The sample in question was lymph node tissue, obtained from a patient treated with anti-PD-1 therapy. The CDR3: CASSQVPLYEQYF. Here the CDR3 DNA reads TGCGCCAGCAGCCAAGTCCCACTCTACGAGCAGTACTTC.